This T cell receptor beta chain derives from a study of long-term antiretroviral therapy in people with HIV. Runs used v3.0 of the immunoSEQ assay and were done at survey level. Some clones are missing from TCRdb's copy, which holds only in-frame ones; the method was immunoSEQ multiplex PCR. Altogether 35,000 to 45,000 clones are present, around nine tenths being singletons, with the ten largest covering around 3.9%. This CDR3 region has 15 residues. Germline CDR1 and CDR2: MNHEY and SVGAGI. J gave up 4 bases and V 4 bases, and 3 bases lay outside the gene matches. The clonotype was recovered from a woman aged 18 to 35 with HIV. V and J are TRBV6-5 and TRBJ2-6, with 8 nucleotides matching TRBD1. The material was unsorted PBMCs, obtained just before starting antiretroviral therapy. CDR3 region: CASSSDRDGANVLTF. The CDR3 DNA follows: TGTGCCAGCAGTTCGGACAGGGACGGGGCCAACGTCCTGACTTTC.